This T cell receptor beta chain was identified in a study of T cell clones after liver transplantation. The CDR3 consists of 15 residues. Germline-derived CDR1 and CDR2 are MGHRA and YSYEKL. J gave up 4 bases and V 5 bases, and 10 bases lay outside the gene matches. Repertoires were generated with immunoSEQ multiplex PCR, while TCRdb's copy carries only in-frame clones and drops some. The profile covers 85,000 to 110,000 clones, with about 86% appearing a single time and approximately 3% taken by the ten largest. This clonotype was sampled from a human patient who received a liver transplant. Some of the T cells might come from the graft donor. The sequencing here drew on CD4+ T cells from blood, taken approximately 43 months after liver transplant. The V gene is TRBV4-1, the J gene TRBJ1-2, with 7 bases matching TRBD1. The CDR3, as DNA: TGCGCCAGCAGCTGGGGACAGAGTTTTATCTATGGCTACACCTTC. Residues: CASSWGQSFIYGYTF.